One and the same sample provided the 27 T cell receptor beta chains below, sequenced in a study of cytomegalovirus exposure and HLA in healthy donors. The primer mix had 60 Vbeta and 13 Jbeta primers. The repertoire was sequenced with immunoSEQ multiplex PCR; TCRdb's copy has only in-frame clones and lacks some. The data hold around 120,000 clones, with around 80% observed a single time. Sequencing was carried out using PBMCs. These receptors were obtained from a man aged 50 to 59 in good health and CMV-seronegative.

This chain uses TRBV7-3 with TRBJ1-1, with D hard to call. The CDR3 spans 13 residues. From germline, CDR1 is SGHTA and CDR2 FQGTGA. V was pared by 7 bases and J by 0 bases, with 9 bases between. The CDR3 reads CASKESLNTEAFF. CDR3 in DNA: TGTGCCAGCAAAGAGAGTTTGAACACTGAAGCTTTCTTT.

The chain carries TRBV10-3 and TRBJ2-3, with TRBD2 as a possible D gene (7 bases). The germline V gene has CDR1 ENHRY and CDR2 SYGVKD. CDR3 size: 15 residues. With 8 bases removed from V and 2 bases from J, the gap between germline ends came to 17 bases. The CDR3 coding sequence is TGTGCCATCCAGGCCGGCGGGGGCCCCACAGATACGCAGTATTTT. It codes for CAIQAGGGPTDTQYF.

V usage is TRBV7-2 and J usage is TRBJ2-3; D might be TRBD2 (6 bases). The germline CDR1 and CDR2 sequences are SGHTA and FQGNSA. This CDR3 has 14 residues. The V end was cut by 0 bases, the J end by 8 bases, with 12 bases between. CDR3 residues: CASSLAPEGGTQYF. The CDR3 region has the DNA TGTGCCAGCAGCTTAGCCCCGGAGGGAGGTACGCAGTATTTT.

The chain is built from TRBV5-4 and TRBJ2-5; the match to TRBD1 covers 7 bases. The CDR3 has 15 residues. The germline CDR1 and CDR2 sequences are SGHNT and YYREEE (reference sequence). V lost 4 bases and J lost 2; bases outside the gene matches: 8. CDR3 loop: CASSAPRDRQETQYF. The CDR3 bases are TGTGCCAGCAGCGCCCCCAGGGACAGACAAGAGACCCAGTACTTC.

This clone was seen a handful of times. An end of the junction does not agree with germline; a read error may underlie this. The rearrangement joins TRBV6-1 to TRBJ2-1; 10 positions agree with TRBD1. The CDR3 sequence is 15 residues long. Per the germline V gene, CDR1 is MNHNS and CDR2 is SASEGT. Here the CDR3 reads CASCDRGLEYNEQFF. CDR3 coding DNA: TGTGCCAGCTGTGACAGGGGGCTCGAATACAATGAGCAGTTCTTC.

This clone was seen only once. The V gene is TRBV30, the J gene TRBJ1-1, with a possible D match to TRBD1 (6 bases). This CDR3 spans 15 amino acids. V was pared by 4 bases and J by 2 bases, with 17 bases between. The germline V gene has CDR1 GTSNPN and CDR2 SVGIG (reference sequence). In nucleotides, the CDR3 is TGTGCCTGGAATAGGGGAGTGGGGACAAACACTGAAGCTTTCTTT. Encoded protein: CAWNRGVGTNTEAFF.

This chain links TRBV7-2 with TRBJ1-2; perhaps TRBD1 as D (6 bases). The CDR3 is made up of 15 amino acids. The V and J ends lost 5 bases and 2 bases respectively, with 15 bases between them. CDR1 and CDR2 from the germline V gene are SGHTA and FQGNSA. The CDR3 here is CASSRGGSSNYGYTF. Written as DNA, the CDR3 is TGTGCCAGCAGCCGCGGGGGCTCTTCGAACTATGGCTACACCTTC.

There are a few counts of this clone. The chain couples TRBV10-3 to TRBJ2-6; D gene unclear. CDR1 and CDR2 from the germline V gene are ENHRY and SYGVKD. Trimming shortened V by 2 bases and J by 0 bases, and 5 bases separated the two germline ends. The CDR3 loop spans 15 amino acids. The CDR3 region is CAISEAHSGANVLTF. Here the CDR3 DNA reads TGTGCCATCAGTGAGGCGCACTCTGGGGCCAACGTCCTGACTTTC.

This chain uses TRBV28 with TRBJ1-2; perhaps TRBD1 as D (6 bases). Germline V gene data show CDR1 as MDHEN and CDR2 as SYDVKM. The V and J ends lost 10 bases and 0 bases respectively, with 12 bases between them. This CDR3 contains 13 residues. The CDR3: CATRQASNYGYTF. In nucleotides, the CDR3 is TGTGCCACCAGACAGGCTTCTAACTATGGCTACACCTTC.

The CDR3 DNA sequence: TGTGCCAGCACGTATTGGAGTGGGGCCTCCTACAATGAGCAGTTCTTC. It encodes CASTYWSGASYNEQFF. This chain connects TRBV27 to TRBJ2-1, with a possible D match to TRBD1 (5 bases). The CDR3 consists of 16 residues. Trimming cost V 7 bases and J 0 bases, with 16 bases left between them. Germline V lookup: CDR1 MNHEY, CDR2 SMNVEV (reference sequence).

This rearrangement joins TRBV21-1 to TRBJ2-7; TRBD2, the table's D call, lacks a check against the DNA. TRBV21-1 is listed as a pseudogene. The CDR3 loop spans 17 amino acids. The CDR3 reads CASSIELAGPSSYEQYF. In DNA form, the CDR3 reads TGTGCCAGCAGCATTGAACTAGCGGGCCCTAGCTCCTACGAGCAGTACTTC.

This chain connects TRBV10-3 to TRBJ1-3, with TRBD1 identical over 7 bases. CDR1 ENHRY and CDR2 SYGVKD come from the germline V gene. The CDR3 spans 15 residues. V was clipped by 2 bases and J by 4 bases; unmatched bases: 5. CDR3 nucleotide sequence: TGTGCCATCAGTGAGGCCACAGGGGTCGGAAACACCATATATTTT. It codes for CAISEATGVGNTIYF.

V gene TRBV7-8 combines with J gene TRBJ1-3; TRBD1 matches at 7 bases. Looked up from germline, CDR1 is SGHVS and CDR2 is FQNEAQ. V gave up 5 bases and J gave up 2 bases; unmatched junction bases: 6. There are 15 residues in the CDR3. CDR3 sequence: CASSPDRVAGNTIYF. Written as DNA, the CDR3 is TGTGCCAGCAGCCCAGACAGGGTTGCTGGAAACACCATATATTTT.

CDR3 bases: TGTGCCAGCAGCTTAGCAGGAACCTACGAGCAGTACTTC. As protein: CASSLAGTYEQYF. V gene TRBV11-2 combines with J gene TRBJ2-7; D is unclear. Germline V gives CDR1 SGHAT, CDR2 FQNNGV. This CDR3 is built from 13 residues. The V end was cut by 1 base, the J end by 2 bases, with 6 bases between.

V is TRBV7-2 and J is TRBJ2-1; TRBD2 matches at 7 bases. Germline V gene data show CDR1 as SGHTA and CDR2 as FQGNSA. Losses at the gene ends were 5 bases for V and 4 bases for J; bases not matched to a gene: 14. This CDR3 has 17 residues. CDR3 amino acids: CASSHPMGAGPYNEQFF. The CDR3 DNA reads as TGTGCCAGCAGCCATCCTATGGGAGCGGGACCATACAATGAGCAGTTCTTC.

This clone came up a few times. The CDR3 sequence is CASSYDGAVSEAFF. As DNA, the CDR3 is TGTGCCAGCAGTTACGATGGGGCCGTCAGTGAAGCTTTCTTT. The chain carries TRBV6-6 and TRBJ1-1; a weak D match, TRBD1 (5 bases). This CDR3 has 14 amino acids. The V end was cut by 2 bases, the J end by 7 bases, with 14 bases between. Germline CDR1 is MNHNY and CDR2 is SVGAGI (reference sequence).

CDR3 sequence reads: CASRGQGSVYEQYF. The CDR3 coding sequence is TGTGCCAGCCGAGGACAGGGGTCCGTCTACGAGCAGTACTTC. The chain joins TRBV25-1 to TRBJ2-5, with TRBD1 matching 9 bases. The J call is uncertain, as TRBJ2-7 better fits the DNA end. This CDR3 region has 14 residues. Germline CDR1 MGHDK, CDR2 SYGVNS.

The chain combines TRBV19 with TRBJ2-1; perhaps TRBD2 as D (6 bases). The germline V gene encodes CDR1 LNHDA and CDR2 SQIVND (reference sequence). Trimming left V 1 base short and J 1 base short, with 17 bases between. CDR3 size: 18 residues. The CDR3 sequence is CASSIVGGMGVSYNEQFF. CDR3 DNA sequence: TGTGCCAGTAGTATAGTTGGCGGGATGGGGGTTTCCTACAATGAGCAGTTCTTC.

This sequence joins TRBV6-1 and TRBJ2-3; TRBD1 is a possible D gene (6 bases). The V gene lost 4 bases and the J gene lost 6 bases, with 20 bases spanning the gap. The CDR3 loop spans 16 amino acids. Germline CDR1 is MNHNS and CDR2 is SASEGT. The CDR3 spells CASSALRGPTADTQYF. CDR3 DNA: TGTGCCAGCAGTGCCCTCAGGGGACCTACCGCGGATACGCAGTATTTT.

A remark on this clone: A junction end diverges from the germline sequence, so it may reflect a read error. The chain couples TRBV5-6 to TRBJ2-1; D is perhaps TRBD2 (5 bases). Germline assignment: CDR1 SGHDT and CDR2 YYEEEE. The CDR3 totals 13 residues. DNA for the CDR3: TGTGCCAGCAGCTTCTATCGGGGTACTGAGCAGCTCTTC. Translated, it gives CASSFYRGTEQLF.

This clone was counted once. The rearrangement joins TRBV7-9 to TRBJ2-7, with a weak D call TRBD1 (5 bases). Trimming shortened V by 5 bases and J by 1 base, and 18 bases separated the two germline ends. The CDR3 totals 16 residues. From germline, CDR1 is SEHNR and CDR2 FQNEAQ (reference sequence). CDR3 bases: TGTGCCAGCAGCGCCCCGGCCAGGGTTCTATCCTACGAGCAGTACTTC. This gives the protein CASSAPARVLSYEQYF.

The chain couples TRBV27 to TRBJ2-1; 10 bases line up with TRBD2. Germline lookup yields CDR1 MNHEY and CDR2 SMNVEV (reference sequence). V shed 3 bases, J shed 7 bases, and the junction held 6 bases outside the gene matches. This CDR3 is built from 15 residues. The CDR3 region is CASSFLAGVGNEQFF. In DNA, the CDR3 is TGTGCCAGCAGTTTCCTAGCGGGAGTGGGGAATGAGCAGTTCTTC.

The chain links TRBV28 to TRBJ2-7; TRBD2 might be the D (6 bases). Trimming left V 3 bases short and J 0 bases short, with 12 bases between. Germline lookup yields CDR1 MDHEN and CDR2 SYDVKM. The CDR3 is 15 amino acids. CDR3 bases: TGTGCCAGCAGTTTGGAGGGACCGAGCTCCTACGAGCAGTACTTC. Translating it yields CASSLEGPSSYEQYF.

This clone was seen just once. This chain connects TRBV2 to TRBJ1-1, with a possible D match to TRBD1 (5 bases). This CDR3 comprises 13 residues. V was cut by 4 bases and J by 5 bases, with 11 bases left in between. Germline CDR1 reads SNHLY; CDR2 reads FYNNEI. The CDR3 is CASSAGGETEAFF. In DNA form, the CDR3 reads TGTGCCAGCAGTGCGGGGGGGGAGACTGAAGCTTTCTTT.

This clone was seen a few times. The chain links TRBV29-1 to TRBJ2-1, with 9 bases fitting TRBD1. This CDR3 has 15 residues. Germline V lookup: CDR1 SQVTM, CDR2 ANQGSEA. J lost 1 base, V lost 2 bases, and 3 bases had no gene match. CDR3 amino acids: CSVEIGTGSYNEQFF. The CDR3 DNA is TGCAGCGTTGAAATCGGGACAGGGTCCTACAATGAGCAGTTCTTC.

The chain uses TRBV28 and TRBJ1-5; 9 bases align to TRBD1. The junction had 3 bases not matched to a gene; V was cut back by 6 bases and J by 3 bases. This CDR3 region has 14 residues. The germline V gene encodes CDR1 MDHEN and CDR2 SYDVKM. The CDR3 sequence is CASSRDRVNQPQHF. CDR3 coding DNA: TGTGCCAGCAGCCGGGACAGGGTCAATCAGCCCCAGCATTTT. The full variable domain, with the rest looked up from reference TRBV28 and TRBJ1-5, is DVKVTQSSRYLVKRTGEKVFLECVQDMDHENMFWYRQDPGLGLRLIYFSYDVKMKEKGDIPEGYSVSREKKERFSLILESASTNQTSMYLCASSRDRVNQPQHFGDGTRLSIL.

A few counts support this clone. The chain recombines TRBV9 with TRBJ2-1; 10 nucleotides line up with TRBD2. Germline loops: CDR1 SGDLS, CDR2 YYNGEE. This CDR3 is 15 amino acids long. V was pared by 4 bases and J by 2 bases, with 3 bases of the junction left unmatched. CDR3 region: CASSSGLATYNEQFF. As DNA, the CDR3 is TGTGCCAGCAGCTCGGGACTAGCGACCTACAATGAGCAGTTCTTC.